This T cell receptor beta chain was captured in a study of radiation and T cells in renal cell carcinoma. Sequenced by immunoSEQ multiplex PCR; TCRdb stores in-frame clones only, minus some. Among 90,000 to 100,000 clones listed, around 80% were seen once. A word on this clone: Its target is not known.

Germline V gives CDR1 ENHRY, CDR2 SYGVKD. The CDR3 is 19 amino acids. V dropped 0 bases and J dropped 4 bases, with 25 bases sitting between them. Time point: blood 4 weeks post-SBRT, at nephrectomy. Treatment specified: 15 Gy SBRT to primary tumor, nephrectomy 4 weeks later. The patient's renal cell carcinoma had clear cell pathology. Study results and caveats: Pretreatment tumor biopsies were lacking, so baseline clonotypes are unknown.

The sample here was blood, taken from a patient whose treatment included radiotherapy and nephrectomy. This sequence was found in a man in his fifties or sixties with renal cell carcinoma. The chain has TRBV10-3 and TRBJ2-7; maybe TRBD1 (5 bases). The CDR3 is CAISESRSRLNRSQYEQYF. The DNA for the CDR3 is TGTGCCATCAGTGAGTCCCGTTCCCGCCTTAACAGGTCCCAATACGAGCAGTACTTC.